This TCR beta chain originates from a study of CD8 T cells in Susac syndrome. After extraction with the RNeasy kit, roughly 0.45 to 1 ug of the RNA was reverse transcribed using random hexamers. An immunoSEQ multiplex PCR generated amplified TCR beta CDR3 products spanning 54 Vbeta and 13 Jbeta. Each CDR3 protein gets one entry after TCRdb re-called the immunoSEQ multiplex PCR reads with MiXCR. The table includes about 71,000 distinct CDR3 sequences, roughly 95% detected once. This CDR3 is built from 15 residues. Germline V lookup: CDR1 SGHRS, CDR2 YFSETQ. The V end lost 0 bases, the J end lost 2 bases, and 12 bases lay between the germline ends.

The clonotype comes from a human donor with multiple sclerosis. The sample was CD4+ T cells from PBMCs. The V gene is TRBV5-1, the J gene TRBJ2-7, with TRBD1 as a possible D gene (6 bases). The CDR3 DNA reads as TGCGCCAGCAGCTTGGACAGGGCCCGACCCTACGAGCAGTACTTC. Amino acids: CASSLDRARPYEQYF.